The subject of this entry is one T cell receptor beta chain. Its antigen is currently unknown. One entry per CDR3 protein results from TCRdb running MiXCR on the 5' RACE reads. This repertoire shows hundreds of thousands of distinct CDR3 sequences, about a fifth found once; its top ten account for around 0.48%. Trimming cost V 0 bases and J 3 bases, with 13 bases left between them. This CDR3 spans 16 amino acids. Germline CDR1 reads SGDLS; CDR2 reads YYNGEE. This entry belongs to a study of identical twins. Whole-study findings and limits: Beta out-of-frame sequences showed weaker excess sharing between twins. Invariant T cells like MAIT and iNKT could partly confound the zero-insertion analyses.

Among all donors, each was a healthy Caucasian. This same sample was also part of a study on yellow fever vaccine responses in identical twins.

This chain links TRBV9 with TRBJ2-1; D not resolved. The sample comprised CD4+ T cells sorted from blood. The TCR originated in a woman younger than 35 in good health. The chain's CDR3 is CASSVAQSPSYNEQFF. CDR3 in DNA: TGTGCCAGCAGCGTAGCCCAAAGTCCCAGCTACAATGAGCAGTTCTTC.